The 3 T cell receptor beta chains reported below all come from one sample, sequenced in a study of human T cells and chemical hapten exposure. MiXCR, applied by TCRdb to the RACE reads, yields one record per CDR3 protein. Found here are approximately 350,000 distinct CDR3 sequences, about 6.9% of them singletons; the top ten hold about 5.4%. Time point specified: patch test 2, 6 weeks after DPC sensitization. Treatment meaning: therapeutic diphenylcyclopropenone sensitization with weekly scalp DPC. This specimen was whole blood, taken in connection with sensitization to the hapten diphenylcyclopropenone (DPC). Source of these receptors: a woman aged 18-35 years with alopecia areata. Some clones in this sample may be carry-over from other donors' samples.

This clonotype has ten or more counts. The chain joins TRBV29-1 to TRBJ1-1; TRBD1 might be the D (5 bases). The germline V gene encodes CDR1 SQVTM and CDR2 ANQGSEA. The V end lost 6 bases, the J end lost 1 base, and 12 bases lay between the germline ends. The CDR3 consists of 13 residues. CDR3 residues: CSVALQGNTEAFF. The DNA for the CDR3 is TGCAGCGTCGCCCTTCAGGGGAACACTGAAGCTTTCTTT.

The table lists this clonotype with many counts. The V call is TRBV6-6, the J call TRBJ1-6; 7 nucleotides line up with TRBD1. J gave up 8 bases and V 6 bases, and 13 bases lay outside the gene matches. This CDR3 is 16 amino acids long. CDR1 is MNHNY, CDR2 SVGAGI, per germline (reference sequence). CDR3 sequence: CASSRRQGSRDSPLHF. The CDR3, as DNA: TGTGCCAGCAGCCGCAGACAGGGATCACGGGATTCACCCCTCCACTTT.

The chain recombines TRBV6-2 or TRBV6-3 with TRBJ1-5; maybe TRBD1 (5 bases). Germline V gene sequence: CDR1 MNHEY, CDR2 SVGEGT. This CDR3 has 13 amino acids. V was clipped by 4 bases and J by 5 bases, with 9 bases between them. The CDR3 sequence is CASSFRDHQPQHF. CDR3 in DNA: TGTGCCAGCAGTTTCAGGGACCATCAGCCCCAGCATTTT.